These T cell receptor beta chains were read from a single sample in a study of T cell repertoires in cytomegalovirus infection. TCRdb ran MiXCR on the reads and lists one entry per CDR3 protein. The sample gives around 99,000 distinct CDR3 sequences, less than 30% of which show up once; roughly 77% is in the top ten. No antigens are known for them. The sample consisted of CD8+ T cells from cultured PBMCs, taken from culture after CMV antigen stimulation. These TCRs come from a human donor in good health (CMV status not recorded). Some clones in this sample may be carry-over from other donors' samples. The CDR3 runs from the conserved cysteine through the conserved F or W. A D gene is named only where the DNA matches it firmly. Size tells how often a clone was seen (once, few, many) or the class of an expanded clone, and some rows leave it out.

>-|few|TRBV7-9|TRBJ2-3
CASSLQTTDTQYF
TGTGCCAGCAGCCTTCAGACGACAGATACGCAGTATTTT
>-|few|TRBV29-1|TRBJ2-7
CSVEGTAPGQYF
TGCAGCGTTGAGGGGACCGCCCCAGGGCAGTACTTC
>-|-|TRBV20-1|TRBJ2-1
CSARDFAYNEQFF
TGCAGTGCTAGAGATTTTGCCTACAATGAGCAGTTCTTC
>-|many|TRBV7-9|TRBJ2-5
CASSFGGTETQYF
TGTGCCAGCAGCTTCGGAGGCACAGAGACCCAGTACTTC
>-|-|TRBV7-7|TRBJ2-1
CASSWAAGNEQFF
TGTGCCAGCAGCTGGGCCGCGGGCAATGAGCAGTTCTTC
>TRBD1|-|TRBV6-5|TRBJ2-1
CASSYKGTGVYNEQFF
TGTGCCAGCAGTTACAAGGGGACAGGGGTTTACAATGAGCAGTTCTTC
>-|few|TRBV19|TRBJ1-1
CATVSMGGTEAFF
TGTGCCACCGTATCGATGGGCGGGACTGAAGCTTTCTTT
>-|many|TRBV28|TRBJ1-5
CASSLGGRPQHF
TGTGCCAGCAGTTTAGGAGGGCGGCCCCAGCATTTT
>-|many|TRBV2|TRBJ2-4
CASSESLGLNKNIQYF
TGTGCCAGCAGTGAATCCCTGGGGTTAAACAAAAACATTCAGTACTTC
>-|-|TRBV2|TRBJ2-7
CASSEARLASYEQYF
TGTGCCAGCAGTGAAGCGCGGCTAGCATCCTACGAGCAGTACTTC
>-|-|TRBV7-4|TRBJ1-3
CASSPPDFSGNTIYF
TGTGCCAGCAGCCCGCCGGATTTCTCTGGAAACACCATATATTTT
>-|-|TRBV7-9|TRBJ2-7
CASSLQASREQYF
TGTGCCAGCAGCTTACAGGCCTCGCGGGAGCAGTACTTC
>-|few|TRBV7-9|TRBJ2-5
CASSLVPLGETQYF
TGTGCCAGCAGCTTAGTCCCTCTGGGAGAGACCCAGTACTTC
>-|few|TRBV27|TRBJ1-2
CASSSGQLSYGYTF
TGTGCCAGCAGTTCCGGACAGTTAAGCTATGGCTACACCTTC
>-|many|TRBV6-4|TRBJ2-1
CASSEGSYNEQFF
TGTGCCAGCAGCGAGGGGTCCTACAATGAGCAGTTCTTC
>-|few|TRBV7-9|TRBJ2-1
CASTNLGGNEQFF
TGTGCCAGCACCAACCTTGGGGGCAATGAGCAGTTCTTC
>-|many|TRBV7-6|TRBJ2-2
CASSLNRQPSNTGELFF
TGTGCCAGCAGCTTAAACCGCCAGCCATCGAACACCGGGGAGCTGTTTTTT
>-|many|TRBV7-6|TRBJ2-7
CASSLAGGPDEQYF
TGTGCCAGCAGCTTAGCCGGGGGGCCGGACGAGCAGTACTTC
>-|few|TRBV12-3/TRBV12-4|TRBJ2-2
CASTPPGHENTGELFF
TGTGCCAGCACACCACCGGGCCACGAGAACACCGGGGAGCTGTTTTTT
>-|-|TRBV6-6|TRBJ2-7
CASSYSIGPTSEQYF
TGTGCCAGCAGTTACTCGATAGGTCCCACCAGCGAGCAGTACTTC
>-|many|TRBV6-6|TRBJ2-7
CASSYSISYEQYF
TGTGCCAGCAGTTATTCCATTTCCTACGAGCAGTACTTC
>-|-|TRBV6-5|TRBJ2-2
CASRYGAGTGELFF
TGTGCCAGCCGATACGGGGCCGGCACCGGGGAGCTGTTTTTT
>-|few|TRBV12-3/TRBV12-4|TRBJ2-7
CASSTIRGDEQYF
TGTGCCAGCAGCACCATCAGGGGCGACGAGCAGTACTTC
>TRBD2|-|TRBV27|TRBJ2-1
CASSLPSGGTVKQFF
TGTGCCAGCAGTCTCCCTAGCGGGGGTACTGTAAAGCAGTTCTTC
>TRBD1|many|TRBV4-1|TRBJ2-7
CASSQGGDRATYEQYF
TGCGCCAGCAGCCAAGGTGGGGACAGGGCGACCTACGAGCAGTACTTC
>TRBD2|-|TRBV20-1|TRBJ2-1
CSARAQRGATNEQFF
TGCAGTGCTAGAGCCCAGCGGGGGGCTACCAATGAGCAGTTCTTC
>-|-|TRBV6-5|TRBJ2-1
CASSYSKAVSYNEQFF
TGTGCCAGCAGTTACTCGAAGGCTGTCTCCTACAATGAGCAGTTCTTC
>TRBD1|many|TRBV12-3/TRBV12-4|TRBJ1-5
CASRPDPRGNQPQHF
TGTGCCAGCAGGCCGGACCCCAGGGGGAATCAGCCCCAGCATTTT
>-|-|TRBV2|TRBJ1-1
CASSEALPDMNTEAFF
TGTGCCAGCAGTGAAGCGCTCCCAGACATGAACACTGAAGCTTTCTTT
>TRBD1|-|TRBV18|TRBJ2-3
CASSPPLAGGADTQYF
TGTGCCAGCTCACCACCTTTGGCAGGGGGAGCAGATACGCAGTATTTT
>TRBD2|many|TRBV12-3/TRBV12-4|TRBJ2-3
CASSRGVGYTQYF
TGTGCCAGCAGTCGGGGGGTCGGATATACGCAGTATTTT
>-|few|TRBV11-2|TRBJ2-5
CASSLVLGEGQQETQYF
TGTGCCAGCAGCTTAGTTCTGGGAGAGGGGCAACAAGAGACCCAGTACTTC
>-|-|TRBV19|TRBJ2-5
CASNLGLAQETQYF
TGTGCCAGTAATTTAGGACTGGCACAAGAGACCCAGTACTTC
>TRBD2|few|TRBV11-2|TRBJ2-7
CASSLDPSGVYEQYF
TGTGCCAGCAGCTTAGACCCTAGCGGGGTCTACGAGCAGTACTTC
>-|few|TRBV7-9|TRBJ1-5
CASSLQLGEPQHF
TGTGCCAGCAGCTTACAGCTGGGAGAGCCCCAGCATTTT
>-|few|TRBV2|TRBJ2-3
CASSGPTDTQYF
TGTGCCAGCAGTGGGCCCACAGATACGCAGTATTTT
>TRBD2|few|TRBV7-9|TRBJ2-5
CASSAPSGIQETQYF
TGTGCCAGCAGCGCCCCGAGCGGGATCCAAGAGACCCAGTACTTC
>-|few|TRBV28|TRBJ1-1
CASSSPGQQLMNTEAFF
TGTGCCAGCAGTTCACCCGGACAACAGCTCATGAACACTGAAGCTTTCTTT
>-|-|TRBV7-8|TRBJ2-5
CASSLWGAYQETQYF
TGTGCCAGCAGCTTATGGGGGGCTTATCAAGAGACCCAGTACTTC
>TRBD1|-|TRBV5-6|TRBJ1-1
CASSPSGGQGWTEAFF
TGTGCCAGCAGCCCCTCGGGCGGACAGGGTTGGACTGAAGCTTTCTTT
>-|few|TRBV5-5|TRBJ2-2
CASSLDLYWNTGELFF
TGTGCCAGCAGCTTGGATCTCTACTGGAACACCGGGGAGCTGTTTTTT
>-|few|TRBV6-5|TRBJ2-7
CASMGVYEQYF
TGTGCCAGCATGGGGGTTTACGAGCAGTACTTC
>-|few|TRBV7-9|TRBJ1-2
CASSFSGTPARHYGYTF
TGTGCCAGCAGCTTCTCGGGGACGCCCGCCCGTCACTATGGCTACACCTTC